This T cell receptor beta chain was profiled in a study of Ad26.COV2.S vaccination and SARS-CoV-2 variants. Overall study results and limits: Spike-specific CD8+ and CD4+ T cell responses reportedly showed substantial breadth after vaccination.

Libraries were prepared by immunoSEQ multiplex PCR; TCRdb keeps only in-frame clonotypes and omits some of them. The sample has a few hundred thousand clones, around 93% seen once. This clone was counted once. What it binds is not known. Per the germline V gene, CDR1 is LGHDT and CDR2 is YNNKEL (reference sequence). With V trimmed by 0 bases and J by 2 bases, 3 bases remained unmatched. This CDR3 spans 17 amino acids. Treatment given: some 20 received Ad26.COV2.S at low or high dose, single or two shots; roughly 5 received placebo; per-sample allocation not given. Following the first vaccine or placebo injection, samples were taken on day 63. At a Boston site, the person donating was an adult of 18-55 years.

The chain recombines TRBV3-1 (or the pseudogene TRBV3-2) with TRBJ2-1, with 11 bases aligning to TRBD2. The sequence came from a person aged 18 to 59 who received the Ad26.COV2.S COVID-19 vaccine or a placebo. The specimen was peripheral blood, collected in a trial of Ad26.COV2.S vaccine versus placebo. The CDR3 reads CASSQETSGVPYNEQFF. In DNA, the CDR3 is TGTGCCAGCAGCCAAGAGACTAGCGGGGTCCCCTACAATGAGCAGTTCTTC.